This T cell receptor beta chain was profiled in a study of shared clonotypes between healthy human individuals. About 30,000 T cell genomes, or approximately 0.2 ug DNA, went into the sorted-subset replicate PCRs. As processed by the authors: For the immunoSEQ data, sequences were junction-only without quality scores, so filtering differed. Clones were sequenced by immunoSEQ multiplex PCR, and TCRdb holds only the in-frame ones, with some missing. V and J calls and clone size are given by that table; D and trimming were obtained from the DNA. This sample yields approximately 940,000 clones, of which 76% are seen a single time; approximately 1.5% belongs to the top ten. The V end was cut by 6 bases, the J end by 14 bases, with 26 bases between. Germline CDR1 is MDHEN and CDR2 is SYDVKM. The CDR3 has 15 residues.

The source is a man in his late teens or twenties in good health. The sample taken for sequencing was memory CD4+ T cells sorted from blood. Subset reported: CD45RA-negative fraction. V is TRBV28 and J is TRBJ2-1, with D possibly matching TRBD2 (5 bases). The CDR3 bases are TGTGCCAGCAGGTCCGCGGGTAGTGTCTTTAACGTGGAGTTCTTC. This sequence encodes CASRSAGSVFNVEFF.